Below, one T cell receptor (beta chain) is given with its context. The sample comes from a study of blood T cell repertoires in COVID-19. Clones were sequenced by immunoSEQ multiplex PCR, and TCRdb holds only the in-frame ones, with some missing. Of approximately 200,000 clones in the sample, roughly 83% are singletons; the top ten hold 7.5% to 10%. Living in roughly 25 US areas, the participants were between roughly 18 and 90 years of age. Each participant's cohort was designated according to participant-reported clinical history. The length of the CDR3 is 22 residues. V dropped 6 bases and J dropped 1; count of bases not matched to a gene: 29. From germline, CDR1 is SGHRS and CDR2 YFSETQ.

The origin of this receptor is a woman in her 30s who had recovered from COVID-19. This rearrangement joins TRBV5-1 to TRBJ2-3; TRBD2 agrees at 7 bases. Sequenced input: PBMCs or T cells enriched from blood (not recorded which). The DNA for the CDR3 is TGCGCCAGCAAGGGACTATTCCGTCCAAAAGGTTTATCTAGCGGAGGCACAGATACGCAGTATTTT. Translation gives CASKGLFRPKGLSSGGTDTQYF.